This T cell receptor beta chain was obtained from a study of blood T cell repertoires in COVID-19. About the research overall: Italy, Spain and the United States were the sources of the convalescent and acute COVID-19 samples. T cells, B-cell-depleted T cells, or PBMCs provided the cDNA or gDNA that served as material.

CDR1 is MNHNS and CDR2 is SASEGT in the germline V gene. The V end lost 0 bases, the J end lost 6 bases, and 10 bases lay between the germline ends. The CDR3 runs 14 residues. In the source study's methods: Amplified reference gene primers provided the basis for estimating nucleated cell counts. The repertoire was sequenced with immunoSEQ multiplex PCR; TCRdb's copy has only in-frame clones and lacks some. Clone size and the V and J calls come from that table; the DNA yielded D and trimming. The table shows under 150,000 clones, with 75% to 90% occurring only once. This clone occurred once. Specimen: peripheral blood. The V gene is TRBV6-1, the J gene TRBJ2-3, with D perhaps TRBD2 (6 bases). The TCR comes from a human donor in a cohort sampled during active COVID-19. In nucleotides, the CDR3 is TGTGCCAGCAGTGAAGCGGGGGAGGATGATACGCAGTATTTT. The encoded protein is CASSEAGEDDTQYF.